This TCR beta chain is from a study of spatial heterogeneity in lung cancer. For the study at large: Samples were obtained from about 72 donors, all untreated early-stage non-small cell lung cancer patients. Taken at a median of around 22 months after resection, follow-up PBMC samples underwent sequencing when available.

Notes on the study in general: In blood, ubiquitous expanded tumor TCRs appeared more at resection than follow-up.

MiXCR, applied by TCRdb to the 5' RACE reads, yields one record per CDR3 protein. The sample holds about 87,000 distinct CDR3 sequences, roughly a fifth seen once. CDR3 length equals 11 residues. V shed 4 bases and J shed 9 bases, with 7 bases lying between them. Regarding time point: blood at routine non-recurrence follow-up after resection. Unsorted whole RNA samples from tumor, nontumor lung or frozen PBMC were sequenced. This clonotype was seen a few times. The antigen is not known. The chain joins TRBV12-3 or TRBV12-4 to TRBJ2-1; D gene uncertain. This material consisted of PBMCs, taken at follow-up. This sequence originates from a male donor with early-stage non-small cell lung cancer. In DNA, the CDR3 is TGTGCCAGCAGTTCCCGAGCTGAGCAGTTCTTC. This gives the protein CASSSRAEQFF.